A selection of T cell receptor beta chains follows, all from one sample in a study of blood T cell repertoires in COVID-19. Here immunoSEQ multiplex PCR was the method, and the copy in TCRdb shows in-frame clones only, minus some. The sample lists approximately 280,000 clones, roughly 90% seen once, with under 15% in the top ten. What was sequenced was peripheral blood. These receptors all stem from a woman in her sixties or seventies with acute or convalescent COVID-19. Each CDR3 is given with its conserved first and last residue. The D gene is left open where the match is weak. Clone size is given for some rows only: seen once, a few or many times, or a class if the clone is expanded.

V: TRBV12-3/TRBV12-4
D: NA
size: NA
J: TRBJ2-2
DNA: TGTGCCCTCGGACACGATAACACCGGGGAGCTGTTTTTT
CDR3: CALGHDNTGELFF

V: TRBV6-5
D: NA
size: once
J: TRBJ2-2
DNA: TGTGCCAGCAGACCGGGACTCTGGAACACCGGGGAGCTGTTTTTT
CDR3: CASRPGLWNTGELFF

V: TRBV10-3
D: TRBD2
size: NA
J: TRBJ2-3
DNA: TGTGCCATCAGTGCCCCGGGACTAGCGGCTTTTGAGACAGATACGCAGTATTTT
CDR3: CAISAPGLAAFETDTQYF

V: TRBV5-6
D: TRBD2
size: once
J: TRBJ2-5
DNA: TGTGCCAGCAGCCTCGCTAGCGGGGCCCAAGAGACCCAGTACTTC
CDR3: CASSLASGAQETQYF

V: TRBV5-5
D: TRBD1
size: NA
J: TRBJ2-5
DNA: TGTGCCAGCAGCTTGGGAACAGGGGGGGAGACCCAGTACTTC
CDR3: CASSLGTGGETQYF

V: TRBV11-2
D: NA
size: NA
J: TRBJ1-1
DNA: TGTGCCAGCACCCTTATTAGGACAACTCGGACTGAAGCTTTCTTT
CDR3: CASTLIRTTRTEAFF

V: TRBV7-9
D: NA
size: NA
J: TRBJ1-1
DNA: TGTGCCAGCAGCTTTGGGGCCAGGGGAATTTTAAGCACTGAAGCTTTCTTT
CDR3: CASSFGARGILSTEAFF

V: TRBV27
D: TRBD1
size: NA
J: TRBJ2-7
DNA: TGTGCCAGCAGTTTAAGGGACAGCTACGAGCAGTACTTC
CDR3: CASSLRDSYEQYF

V: TRBV5-4
D: TRBD1
size: NA
J: TRBJ1-2
DNA: TGTGCCAGCAGCTTGGCAGGGACAGGGTCAAATGGCTACACCTTC
CDR3: CASSLAGTGSNGYTF

V: TRBV5-1
D: TRBD2
size: NA
J: TRBJ2-3
DNA: TGCGCCAGCAGCCCTCGAGCTAGCGGGGGGCTCACAGATACGCAGTATTTT
CDR3: CASSPRASGGLTDTQYF

V: TRBV4-1
D: TRBD2
size: NA
J: TRBJ2-7
DNA: TGCGCCAGCAGCCAACCCGGGGGGGGTTACGAGCAGTACTTC
CDR3: CASSQPGGGYEQYF

V: TRBV9
D: NA
size: NA
J: TRBJ2-1
DNA: TGTGCCAGCAGCGGGAGGAAGCGGATTAGCTCCTACAATGAGCAGTTCTTC
CDR3: CASSGRKRISSYNEQFF

V: TRBV12-3/TRBV12-4
D: NA
size: NA
J: TRBJ1-2
DNA: TGTGCCAGCAGTTTCCCCGCGGAGGGCTACACCTTC
CDR3: CASSFPAEGYTF

V: TRBV6-2/TRBV6-3
D: TRBD2
size: NA
J: TRBJ2-3
DNA: TGTGCCAGCAGCCCCCGCAGGGGACTAGTTCGCACAGATACGCAGTATTTT
CDR3: CASSPRRGLVRTDTQYF

V: TRBV5-6
D: NA
size: NA
J: TRBJ1-5
DNA: TGTGCCAGCAGCCCTCACAGGGACAATCAGCCCCAGCATTTT
CDR3: CASSPHRDNQPQHF

V: TRBV6-5
D: NA
size: NA
J: TRBJ2-1
DNA: TGTGCCAGCAGTTACTGGCGGGCTAGTGGAACCAATGAGCAGTTCTTC
CDR3: CASSYWRASGTNEQFF

V: TRBV27
D: TRBD1
size: NA
J: TRBJ2-1
DNA: TGTGCCAGCAGTTTATGGCAGGGGGCAAGCAATGAGCAGTTCTTC
CDR3: CASSLWQGASNEQFF

V: TRBV5-6
D: TRBD1
size: NA
J: TRBJ1-5
DNA: TGTGCCAGCAGCCCCGGGACAGGGGATCAGCCCCAGCATTTT
CDR3: CASSPGTGDQPQHF

V: TRBV7-9
D: NA
size: NA
J: TRBJ1-4
DNA: TGTGCCAGCAGCCCCTACCCGGGGGGCTCCCGTGAAAAACTGTTTTTT
CDR3: CASSPYPGGSREKLFF

V: TRBV7-9
D: TRBD1
size: NA
J: TRBJ1-2
DNA: TGTGCCAGCAGCCTCGAGATCGGGACAGGGAAGTTTTATGGCTACACCTTC
CDR3: CASSLEIGTGKFYGYTF

V: TRBV5-1
D: NA
size: NA
J: TRBJ1-1
DNA: TGCGCCAGCAGCTCCCTCCCCCCACAGGTATCGAACACTGAAGCTTTCTTT
CDR3: CASSSLPPQVSNTEAFF

V: TRBV9
D: TRBD1
size: NA
J: TRBJ2-2
DNA: TGTGCCAGCAGCGCACGGGACAGTAACACCGGGGAGCTGTTTTTT
CDR3: CASSARDSNTGELFF

V: TRBV3-1/TRBV3-2
D: TRBD1
size: NA
J: TRBJ1-2
DNA: TGTGCCAGCAGCCCCGGGACAGGCCCTAACTATGGCTACACCTTC
CDR3: CASSPGTGPNYGYTF

V: TRBV19
D: NA
size: once
J: TRBJ1-1
DNA: TGTGCCAGTAGTAACAGTCTGAACACTGAAGCTTTCTTT
CDR3: CASSNSLNTEAFF

V: TRBV2
D: NA
size: NA
J: TRBJ2-1
DNA: TGTGCCAGCAGTGTTGGGCGTGAGCAGTTCTTC
CDR3: CASSVGREQFF

V: TRBV3-1/TRBV3-2
D: TRBD1
size: NA
J: TRBJ2-4
DNA: TGTGCCAGCAGCAGGGACAGGAATGACATTCAGTACTTC
CDR3: CASSRDRNDIQYF

V: TRBV27
D: NA
size: NA
J: TRBJ2-7
DNA: TGTGCCAGCAGCTGGGGCCACGAGCAGTACTTC
CDR3: CASSWGHEQYF

V: TRBV6-5
D: TRBD2
size: NA
J: TRBJ2-7
DNA: TGTGCCAGCAGGGCTAGCGGGGACTACGAGCAGTACTTC
CDR3: CASRASGDYEQYF

V: TRBV6-1
D: NA
size: NA
J: TRBJ1-6
DNA: TGTGCCAGCAGTGAAGTTGAGAATTCACCCCTCCACTTT
CDR3: CASSEVENSPLHF

V: TRBV11-3
D: TRBD2
size: NA
J: TRBJ2-7
DNA: TGTGCCAGCAGCCCGGGGGGTGTCTACGAGCAGTACTTC
CDR3: CASSPGGVYEQYF

V: TRBV3-1/TRBV3-2
D: NA
size: NA
J: TRBJ1-2
DNA: TGTGCCAGCAGCGAGAGGGTGACCTATGGCTACACCTTC
CDR3: CASSERVTYGYTF

V: TRBV6-5
D: NA
size: NA
J: TRBJ2-3
DNA: TGTGCCAGCAGTTTTCCAGGGGGCACAGATACGCAGTATTTT
CDR3: CASSFPGGTDTQYF

V: TRBV28
D: TRBD1
size: NA
J: TRBJ2-1
DNA: TGTGCCAGCACCCACTTGTCACAAGGGGGCCAGAATGGGCAGTTCTTC
CDR3: CASTHLSQGGQNGQFF

V: TRBV28
D: NA
size: NA
J: TRBJ2-3
DNA: TGTGCCAGCAGTCGGGGGAAAGAATATACGCAGTATTTT
CDR3: CASSRGKEYTQYF

V: TRBV19
D: TRBD2
size: NA
J: TRBJ2-1
DNA: TGTGCCAGTAGTATAGATCCCCTAGCGGGAGCCTACAATGAGCAGTTCTTC
CDR3: CASSIDPLAGAYNEQFF

V: TRBV6-5
D: NA
size: once
J: TRBJ1-1
DNA: TGTGCCAGCAGACTTCAGGGGACTGAAGCTTTCTTT
CDR3: CASRLQGTEAFF

V: TRBV27
D: TRBD1
size: NA
J: TRBJ1-1
DNA: TGTGCCAGCAGTCCTTGGACAGGGATGAACACTGAAGCTTTCTTT
CDR3: CASSPWTGMNTEAFF

V: TRBV5-1
D: NA
size: NA
J: TRBJ2-3
DNA: TGCGCCAGCAGCACCGACAGTAGCACAGATACGCAGTATTTT
CDR3: CASSTDSSTDTQYF

V: TRBV15
D: TRBD1
size: NA
J: TRBJ1-1
DNA: TGTGCCACCAGCAGTCCGGGACAGCCCAACCTGGAAGCTTTCTTT
CDR3: CATSSPGQPNLEAFF

V: TRBV4-1
D: NA
size: few
J: TRBJ2-3
DNA: TGCGCCAGCAGCCAAGAAATTAGAGTTATCGGTACGCAGTATTTT
CDR3: CASSQEIRVIGTQYF